This T cell receptor (beta chain) was retrieved from a study of CD8+CD57+ T cells in acquired aplastic anemia. Study background: Average DNA yield from sorted CD4+ and CD8+ cells was approximately 3 ug.

This CDR3 region has 14 residues. Germline assignment: CDR1 KGHDR and CDR2 SFDVKD. Trimming cost V 4 bases and J 6 bases, with 12 bases left between them. Genomic DNA served as template for TCR beta VDJ and CDR3 profiling. TCRdb reprocessed the reads with MiXCR, giving one entry per CDR3 protein. The data show about 220,000 distinct CDR3 sequences, around 45% seen once. This clonotype came up many times. Whoever was chosen for sequencing had shown CD8+CD57+ cell expansion by flow cytometry. As a group, the patients uniformly had severe acquired aplastic anemia. This chain links TRBV24-1 with TRBJ1-5; the D is unclear. The sequence was collected from a human donor with aplastic anemia. The source material was sorted CD4+, CD8+, or CD8+CD57+ T cells (not recorded which) from PBMCs. CDR3 sequence: CATSEAGFGQPQHF. The CDR3 nucleotides are TGTGCCACCAGTGAGGCAGGTTTTGGTCAGCCCCAGCATTTT.